These 5 T cell receptor beta chains came from one sample sequenced in a study of blood T cells in healthy people across ages. A second PCR, run for about 6 to 11 cycles, used a sample-barcoded 5' primer plus a J-beta primer mix. Each CDR3 protein gets one entry after TCRdb re-called the 5' RACE reads with MiXCR. The sample consists of around 750,000 distinct CDR3 sequences, less than 70% of them appearing once. The sequenced sample consisted of blood. The source is a man older than 75 in good health.

The genes are TRBV7-2 and TRBJ2-7, with D unclear. TRBJ2-5 matches the DNA end more closely, so the J call is doubtful. The CDR3 runs to 15 residues. Germline lookup yields CDR1 SGHTA and CDR2 FQGNSA. The CDR3 region is CASSLEGGFLETQYF. DNA of the CDR3: TGTGCCAGCAGCTTAGAGGGTGGGTTTCTCGAGACCCAGTACTTC.

The chain uses TRBV18 and TRBJ1-2, with 8 bases matching TRBD1. Germline V gene sequence: CDR1 KGHSH, CDR2 LQKENI. This CDR3 is built from 15 residues. V lost 3 bases, J lost 5 bases, and 8 bases stayed unmatched. The CDR3 reads CASSPRQGARYGYTF. CDR3 coding DNA: TGTGCCAGCTCACCGCGTCAGGGGGCGCGTTATGGCTACACCTTC.

This clonotype has just a few counts. The chain recombines TRBV5-1 with TRBJ2-5; 9 bases line up with TRBD1. This CDR3 has 13 amino acids. After removal of 4 bases from V and 5 bases from J, the junction contained 3 bases not matched to a gene. Germline V gene sequence: CDR1 SGHRS, CDR2 YFSETQ. CDR3 in amino acids: CASSGQGTETQYF. CDR3 in DNA: TGCGCCAGCAGCGGACAGGGGACGGAGACCCAGTACTTC.

This clonotype was recorded a few times. CDR3 in DNA: TGCAGTGCTAACCGGGACAGGGGCACAGATACGCAGTATTTT. This gives the protein CSANRDRGTDTQYF. V gene TRBV20-1 combines with J gene TRBJ2-3; TRBD1 matches at 9 bases. The V gene end was trimmed by 4 bases and the J gene end by 1 base; junction bases not matched to a gene: 3. The CDR3 contains 14 residues. From germline, CDR1 is DFQATT and CDR2 SNEGSKA (reference sequence).

The chain links TRBV12-3 or TRBV12-4 to TRBJ2-7; D is undetermined. Trimming cost V 2 bases and J 4 bases, with 6 bases left between them. The CDR3 totals 12 residues. The CDR3 spells CASSLFDYEQYF. In DNA, the CDR3 is TGTGCCAGCAGTTTATTTGATTACGAGCAGTACTTC.